This T cell receptor (beta chain) was recovered during a study of cytomegalovirus exposure and HLA in healthy donors. In the study overall: The study placed about 86% of its approximately 400 genotyped donors in the Caucasian-associated ancestry cluster.

In regard to this clone: Its antigen is unidentified. Other DNA sequences within the sample encode an identical CDR3.

Primers included in the PCR were 60 Vbeta and 13 Jbeta primers. The protocol was immunoSEQ multiplex PCR, while the TCRdb copy is restricted to in-frame clones and leaves out a portion. Of 99,000 or so clones listed, approximately 80% are singletons. Findings of the study overall: Some V segments, TRBV6-2 and TRBV6-3 among them, were indistinguishable and were therefore excluded. In vitro testing confirmed three CMV-associated chains as specific for CMV antigens. The productive fraction for most TCR beta V segments was about 87% or about 30% in an earlier analysis.

The germline V gene encodes CDR1 PRHDT and CDR2 FYEKMQ (reference sequence). The CDR3 runs to 14 residues. V trimming: 4 bases; J trimming: 3 bases; junction bases outside the gene matches: 3. The rearrangement links TRBV13 to TRBJ2-7; 10 bases match TRBD2. The clonotype originates from a young woman in good health and CMV-seropositive. The sample comprised PBMCs. The DNA for the CDR3 is TGTGCCAGCAGCTCTAGCGGGAGTAGCTACGAGCAGTACTTC. Residues: CASSSSGSSYEQYF.